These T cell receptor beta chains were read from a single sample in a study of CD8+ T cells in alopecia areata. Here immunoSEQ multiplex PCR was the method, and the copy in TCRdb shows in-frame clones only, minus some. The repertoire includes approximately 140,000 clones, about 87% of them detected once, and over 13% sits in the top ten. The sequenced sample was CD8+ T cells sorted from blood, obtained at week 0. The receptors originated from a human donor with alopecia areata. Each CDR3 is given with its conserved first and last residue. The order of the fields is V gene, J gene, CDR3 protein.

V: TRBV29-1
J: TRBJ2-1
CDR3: CSVTGTSINEQFF

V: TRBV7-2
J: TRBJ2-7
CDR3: CASSLVGRWTSGAYEQYF

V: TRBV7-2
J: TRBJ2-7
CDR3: CASSLVSATCEQYF

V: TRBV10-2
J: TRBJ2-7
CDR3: CASKELRLVEQYF

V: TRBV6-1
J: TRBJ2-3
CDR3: CASSEAAGGPDTQYF

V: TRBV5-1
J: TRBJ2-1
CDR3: CASSLAESSYNEQFF

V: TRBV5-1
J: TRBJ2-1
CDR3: CASHEGSSSYNEQFF

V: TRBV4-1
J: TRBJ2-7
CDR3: CASSQDFAGGPSYEQYF

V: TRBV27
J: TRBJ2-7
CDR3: CASSHKRGVDEQYF

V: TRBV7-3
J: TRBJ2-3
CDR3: CASSSHPGTDTQYF

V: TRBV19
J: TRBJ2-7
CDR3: CASSISGRGGEQYF

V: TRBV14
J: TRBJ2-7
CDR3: CASSLYRGREQYF

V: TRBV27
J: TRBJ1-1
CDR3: CASSLQKNTEAFF

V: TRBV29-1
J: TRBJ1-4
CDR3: CSVVALGTGEKLFF

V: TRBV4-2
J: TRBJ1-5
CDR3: CASSQEDSSYSNQPQHF

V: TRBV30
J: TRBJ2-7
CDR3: CACITAASYEQYF

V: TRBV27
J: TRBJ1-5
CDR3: CASRDLYSNQPQHF

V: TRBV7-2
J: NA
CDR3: CASSFSGTESYEQYF

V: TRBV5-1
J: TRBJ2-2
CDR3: CASSFRRTGNPGELFF

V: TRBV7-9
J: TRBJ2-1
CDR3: CASSFGGASSYNEQFF

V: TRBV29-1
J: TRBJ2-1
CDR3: CSVDPGTGFYEQFF

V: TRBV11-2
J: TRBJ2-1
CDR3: CASSLVYAAGVYNEQFF